The 22 T cell receptor beta chains listed next were all sequenced from one sample in a study of blood T cell repertoires in COVID-19. Sequencing used immunoSEQ multiplex PCR; TCRdb keeps in-frame clones, though not all of them. The data show about 75,000 clones, 75% to 90% seen once. Sequencing was performed on peripheral blood. The source of these receptors is a human donor in a cohort sampled during active COVID-19.

V gene TRBV7-8 combines with J gene TRBJ2-1; D is ambiguous. V was cut by 5 bases and J by 7 bases, with 12 bases left in between. Per the germline V gene, CDR1 is SGHVS and CDR2 is FQNEAQ. This CDR3 spans 13 amino acids. The CDR3 coding sequence is TGTGCCAGCAGCCCCAGAAATAAGAATGAGCAGTTCTTC. Protein: CASSPRNKNEQFF.

The genes are TRBV9 and TRBJ2-3, with 8 bases that match TRBD1. The CDR3 consists of 16 residues. Germline CDR1 and CDR2: SGDLS and YYNGEE. Trimming removed 3 bases from V and 4 bases from J; junction bases left unmatched: 10. CDR3 residues: CASSENRGSVSDTQYF. CDR3 DNA: TGTGCCAGCAGCGAAAACAGGGGGTCGGTATCAGATACGCAGTATTTT.

The V and J genes are TRBV18 and TRBJ2-2; 12 nucleotides match TRBD1. V lost 6 bases, J lost 8 bases, and 13 bases stayed unmatched. Germline V gene sequence: CDR1 KGHSH, CDR2 LQKENI. The CDR3 consists of 17 residues. As DNA, the CDR3 is TGTGCCAGCTCGCCTCGTCTGGGACAGGGGGCCGTGGGGGAGCTGTTTTTT. Translation gives CASSPRLGQGAVGELFF.

V gene TRBV12-3 or TRBV12-4 combines with J gene TRBJ2-7, with no clear D. CDR3 length: 12 amino acids. V gave up 5 bases and J gave up 4 bases, with 9 bases separating them. The CDR3 region is CASSELIYEQYF. In DNA form, the CDR3 reads TGTGCCAGCAGTGAACTAATATACGAGCAGTACTTC.

The rearrangement uses TRBV7-6 and TRBJ1-6, with D perhaps TRBD1 (5 bases). The germline CDR1 and CDR2 sequences are SGHVS and FNYEAQ. Trimming left V 2 bases short and J 4 bases short, with 21 bases between. The CDR3 totals 19 residues. CDR3 sequence (DNA): TGTGCCAGCAGCTTAATGGCCCTATCCGGGACTGCGTATAATTCACCCCTCCACTTT. It is translated as CASSLMALSGTAYNSPLHF.

The chain carries TRBV11-2 and TRBJ1-1; no firm D call. The germline gives CDR1 SGHAT, CDR2 FQNNGV. V dropped 1 base and J dropped 1 base, with 7 bases sitting between them. The CDR3 sequence is 14 residues long. The CDR3 reads CASSLGAGNTEAFF. CDR3 bases: TGTGCCAGCAGCTTAGGGGCGGGGAACACTGAAGCTTTCTTT. Full variable domain (rest looked up from reference TRBV11-2 and TRBJ1-1): EAGVAQSPRYKIIEKRQSVAFWCNPISGHATLYWYQQILGQGPKLLIQFQNNGVVDDSQLPKDRFSAERLKGVDSTLKIQPAKLEDSAVYLCASSLGAGNTEAFFGQGTRLTVV.

CDR3 nucleotide sequence: TGTGCCAGCAGCCGATGGGACAGGGGTAAAGAGACCCAGTACTTC. This encodes CASSRWDRGKETQYF. This chain joins TRBV14 and TRBJ2-5; TRBD1 agrees at 10 bases. The germline gives CDR1 SGHDN, CDR2 FVKESK. The CDR3 is 15 amino acids. Trimming took 4 bases from V and 3 from J; bases not matched to a gene: 5.

J is TRBJ2-1 and V is TRBV6-2 or TRBV6-3; perhaps TRBD2 as D (7 bases). V lost 0 bases to trimming and J lost 6 bases, with 15 bases between them. CDR1 is MNHEY and CDR2 is SVGEGT in the germline V gene. The CDR3 covers 16 residues. The CDR3 region is CASSYSRGAASNEQFF. DNA of the CDR3: TGTGCCAGCAGTTACTCTCGGGGGGCGGCATCCAATGAGCAGTTCTTC.

The chain couples TRBV19 to TRBJ2-2; D is possibly TRBD1 (6 bases). CDR3 size: 14 residues. Trimming left V 10 bases short and J 6 bases short, with 18 bases between. Per the germline V gene, CDR1 is LNHDA and CDR2 is SQIVND (reference sequence). CDR3 residues: CATAQGTSSGELFF. The CDR3 nucleotides read TGTGCCACCGCACAGGGTACTTCATCCGGGGAGCTGTTTTTT.

This clone was seen a single time. The genes are TRBV27 and TRBJ2-7, with 9 nucleotides matching TRBD1. Looked up from germline, CDR1 is MNHEY and CDR2 is SMNVEV (reference sequence). Trimming removed 0 bases from V and 12 bases from J; junction bases left unmatched: 6. CDR3 length equals 13 residues. CDR3 coding DNA: TGTGCCAGCAGTTTATCGGGGGGACAGGGCTCGTACTTC. This sequence encodes CASSLSGGQGSYF.

The rearrangement uses TRBV6-2 or TRBV6-3 and TRBJ2-5; D possibly corresponds to TRBD1 (6 bases). Trimming took 2 bases from V and 2 from J, leaving 21 bases between them. CDR1 MNHEY and CDR2 SVGEGT come from the germline V gene. The CDR3 totals 18 residues. The chain's CDR3 is CASSYPAYLGRGQETQYF. The CDR3 DNA reads TGTGCCAGCAGTTACCCCGCCTACTTGGGCAGGGGACAAGAGACCCAGTACTTC.

The chain recombines TRBV4-3 with TRBJ1-4; the D is unclear. The V gene's germline CDR1 is LGHNA and CDR2 YSLEER. This CDR3 comprises 16 residues. Trimming shortened V by 0 bases and J by 5 bases, and 13 bases separated the two germline ends. The CDR3 region has the DNA TGCGCCAGCAGCCAAGATCGGTCGCCGGGGAATGAAAAACTGTTTTTT. Translated, it gives CASSQDRSPGNEKLFF.

This sequence joins TRBV28 and TRBJ2-6; tentative D call: TRBD2 (7 bases). The CDR3 has 15 amino acids. Germline-derived CDR1 and CDR2 are MDHEN and SYDVKM. Trimming removed 2 bases at V and 4 bases at J, with 9 bases between. CDR3 amino acids: CASSLRGAGANVLTF. CDR3 sequence (DNA): TGTGCCAGCAGTTTACGGGGGGCGGGGGCCAACGTCCTGACTTTC.

The genes are TRBV7-9 and TRBJ2-1, with D maybe TRBD1 (6 bases). This CDR3 comprises 13 residues. Germline CDR1 SEHNR, CDR2 FQNEAQ (reference sequence). V dropped 1 base and J dropped 5 bases, with 6 bases sitting between them. The CDR3, as DNA: TGTGCCAGCAGCTTAGACAGGGACAATGAGCAGTTCTTC. Translated: CASSLDRDNEQFF.

The chain joins TRBV14 to TRBJ2-5, with D unresolved. CDR1 and CDR2 from the germline V gene are SGHDN and FVKESK. V was pared by 4 bases and J by 13 bases, with 19 bases between. The CDR3 contains 13 residues. CDR3 residues: CASSPTIYGFRYF. In nucleotides, the CDR3 is TGTGCCAGCAGCCCGACAATCTACGGATTTCGGTACTTC.

The chain joins TRBV19 to TRBJ2-7, with 11 bases matching TRBD1. The CDR3 has 16 amino acids. V lost 2 bases and J lost 2; bases outside the gene matches: 5. Germline CDR1 LNHDA, CDR2 SQIVND (reference sequence). The CDR3 here is CASSISGTGGTYEQYF. In DNA, the CDR3 is TGTGCCAGTAGTATAAGCGGGACAGGGGGGACCTACGAGCAGTACTTC.

J is TRBJ2-5 and V is TRBV19; 8 bases agree with TRBD2. The germline CDR1 and CDR2 sequences are LNHDA and SQIVND (reference sequence). The CDR3 loop spans 15 amino acids. J gave up 1 base and V 6 bases, and 7 bases lay outside the gene matches. The CDR3 here is CASSPLADLQETQYF. The CDR3 region has the DNA TGTGCCAGTAGCCCACTAGCGGATCTCCAAGAGACCCAGTACTTC.

The chain couples TRBV7-7 to TRBJ2-2; 11 nucleotides align to TRBD1. Trimming removed 5 bases from V and 5 bases from J; junction bases left unmatched: 4. The V gene's germline CDR1 is SSHAT and CDR2 FNYEAQ (reference sequence). This CDR3 region has 15 residues. The CDR3 nucleotides read TGTGCCAGCAGCATTGGGACAGGGGGTACCGGGGAGCTGTTTTTT. Protein product: CASSIGTGGTGELFF.

The gene calls are TRBV27 and TRBJ2-2, with D possibly being TRBD2 (5 bases). Germline CDR1 and CDR2: MNHEY and SMNVEV (reference sequence). The CDR3 covers 14 residues. Deletions cut 3 bases from V and 1 base from J, with 6 bases between. The CDR3 nucleotides are TGTGCCAGCAGTTTTGGGAGGAACACCGGGGAGCTGTTTTTT. Translated: CASSFGRNTGELFF.

This clone was seen only once. The V gene is TRBV15, the J gene TRBJ1-6, with a tentative D call TRBD1 (5 bases). This CDR3 is 16 amino acids long. V shed 1 base and J shed 9 bases, with 16 bases lying between them. The germline V gene has CDR1 LNHNV and CDR2 YYDKDF (reference sequence). The CDR3 nucleotides read TGTGCCACCAGCAGAGTAGCGGGGGTCGGAGTTTCACCCCTCCACTTT. It codes for CATSRVAGVGVSPLHF. Together with reference TRBV15 and TRBJ1-6, the CDR3 gives the full variable domain: DAMVIQNPRYQVTQFGKPVTLSCSQTLNHNVMYWYQQKSSQAPKLLFHYYDKDFNNEADTPDNFQSRRPNTSFCFLDIRSPGLGDTAMYLCATSRVAGVGVSPLHFGNGTRLTVT.

This chain connects TRBV28 to TRBJ1-5; 7 nucleotides match TRBD1. The CDR3 is made up of 18 amino acids. The germline CDR1 and CDR2 sequences are MDHEN and SYDVKM. Trimming cost V 11 bases and J 1 base; bases outside gene matches: 20. As DNA, the CDR3 is TGTGCCGGATATAATGACAGGGATCAGCCCAAAAGCAATCAGCCCCAGCATTTT. As protein: CAGYNDRDQPKSNQPQHF.

The rearrangement uses TRBV27 and TRBJ2-3; maybe TRBD2 (5 bases). The ends were cut back, 6 bases at V and 1 base at J, with 11 bases in the middle. Germline CDR1 and CDR2: MNHEY and SMNVEV (reference sequence). There are 14 residues in the CDR3. In DNA, the CDR3 is TGTGCCAGCAGCGGACTTTTCGGCACAGATACGCAGTATTTT. Its protein is CASSGLFGTDTQYF.